This T cell receptor beta chain appears in the sequencing data of a study of blood T cell repertoires in COVID-19. Study-wide context: Collection of acute and convalescent COVID-19 samples took place in the United States, Italy and Spain.

V lost 4 bases and J 4 bases, leaving 22 bases between the germline ends. CDR1 LGHDT and CDR2 YNNKEL come from the germline V gene (reference sequence). The CDR3 is made up of 17 amino acids. Clones were read by immunoSEQ multiplex PCR, and TCRdb kept only the in-frame ones, dropping some. This sample has about 80,000 clones; 80% to 90% occur once, and the top ten carry approximately 37%. This chain joins TRBV3-1 (or the pseudogene TRBV3-2) and TRBJ1-2; a weak D match, TRBD1 (6 bases). The sequence came from a man at least 80 years old with active or convalescent COVID-19. Sequenced sample: peripheral blood. CDR3 in DNA: TGTGCCAGCAGCCCGTCTACAGGGACCCTGACCCCCTATGGCTACACCTTC. It specifies CASSPSTGTLTPYGYTF.